This T cell receptor (beta chain) comes out of a study of T cell responses to AZD1222 COVID-19 vaccine. Findings and limits, study-wide: Repertoire collection took place solely once the T cell response had peaked. Epitopes outside B.1.351 and B.1.1.7 mutated regions reportedly drew nearly half of spike TCRs. White British ancestry dominated among donors, who included more females, and clonal diversity was possibly underestimated. Seropositivity was recorded at baseline in only 6 or 7 AZD1222 recipients.

TCRdb's table, derived via immunoSEQ multiplex PCR, lists solely in-frame clones and lacks some. The sample contains approximately 79,000 clones, just over 85% of which appear only once. The sample holds a few counts of this clone. Antigen unknown. Between the trimmed V and J ends, which lost 5 bases and 9 bases, there was a span of 11 bases. This CDR3 comprises 12 residues. CDR1 and CDR2 from the germline V gene are SGHTS and YDEGEE. This specimen was peripheral blood, taken on day 0 of AZD1222 vaccination. The sequence came from an adult in good health. This chain connects TRBV5-8 to TRBJ2-2; D not certain. In DNA, the CDR3 is TGTGCCAGCAGGGGCGACGTTAGGGAGCTGTTTTTT. Translated: CASRGDVRELFF.